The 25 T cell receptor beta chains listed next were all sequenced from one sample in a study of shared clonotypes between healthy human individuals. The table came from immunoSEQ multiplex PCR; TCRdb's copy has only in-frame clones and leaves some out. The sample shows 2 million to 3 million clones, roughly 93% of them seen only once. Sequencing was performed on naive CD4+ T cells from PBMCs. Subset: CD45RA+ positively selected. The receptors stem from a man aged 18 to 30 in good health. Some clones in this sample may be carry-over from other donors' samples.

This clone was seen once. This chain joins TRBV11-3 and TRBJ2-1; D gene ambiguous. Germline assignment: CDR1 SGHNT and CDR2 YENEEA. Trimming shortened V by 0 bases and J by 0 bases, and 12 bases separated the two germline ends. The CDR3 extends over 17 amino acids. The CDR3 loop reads CASSLDGLGVSYNEQFF. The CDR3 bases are TGTGCCAGCAGCTTAGATGGGCTGGGCGTCTCCTACAATGAGCAGTTCTTC.

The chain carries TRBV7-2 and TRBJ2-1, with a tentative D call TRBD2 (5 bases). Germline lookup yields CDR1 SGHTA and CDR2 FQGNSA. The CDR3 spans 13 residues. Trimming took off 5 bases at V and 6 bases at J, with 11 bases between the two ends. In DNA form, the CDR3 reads TGTGCCAGCAGCGCGGGCCGACCCAATGAGCAGTTCTTC. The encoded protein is CASSAGRPNEQFF.

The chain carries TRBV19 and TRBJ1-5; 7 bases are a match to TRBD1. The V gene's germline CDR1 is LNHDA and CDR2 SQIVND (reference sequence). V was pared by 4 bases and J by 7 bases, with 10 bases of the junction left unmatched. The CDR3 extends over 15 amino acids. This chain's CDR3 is CASSTRTGSGQPQHF. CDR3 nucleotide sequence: TGTGCCAGTAGTACCCGGACAGGCTCGGGGCAGCCCCAGCATTTT.

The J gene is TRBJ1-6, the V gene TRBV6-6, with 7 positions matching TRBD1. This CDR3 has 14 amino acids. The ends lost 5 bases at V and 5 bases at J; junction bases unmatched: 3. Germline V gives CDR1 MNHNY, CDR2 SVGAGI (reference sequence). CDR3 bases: TGTGCCAGCAGTCCCGGGACAGATAATTCACCCCTCCACTTT. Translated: CASSPGTDNSPLHF.

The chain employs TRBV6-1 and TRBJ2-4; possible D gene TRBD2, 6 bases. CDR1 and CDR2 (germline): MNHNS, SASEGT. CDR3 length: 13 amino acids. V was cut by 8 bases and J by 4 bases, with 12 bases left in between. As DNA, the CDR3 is TGTGCCAGCCTTGATCGGGGGAAAAACATTCAGTACTTC. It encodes CASLDRGKNIQYF.

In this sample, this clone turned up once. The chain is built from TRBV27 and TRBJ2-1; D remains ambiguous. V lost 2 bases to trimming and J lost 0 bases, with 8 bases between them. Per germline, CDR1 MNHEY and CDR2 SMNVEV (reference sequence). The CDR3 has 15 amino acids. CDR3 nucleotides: TGTGCCAGCAGTTTAGACCGTAGCTCCTACAATGAGCAGTTCTTC. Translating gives CASSLDRSSYNEQFF.

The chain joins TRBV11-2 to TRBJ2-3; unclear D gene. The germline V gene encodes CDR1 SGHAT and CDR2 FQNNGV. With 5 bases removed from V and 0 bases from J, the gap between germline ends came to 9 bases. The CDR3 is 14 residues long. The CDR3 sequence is CASSPRASTDTQYF. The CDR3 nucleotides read TGTGCCAGCAGCCCGCGAGCCAGCACAGATACGCAGTATTTT.

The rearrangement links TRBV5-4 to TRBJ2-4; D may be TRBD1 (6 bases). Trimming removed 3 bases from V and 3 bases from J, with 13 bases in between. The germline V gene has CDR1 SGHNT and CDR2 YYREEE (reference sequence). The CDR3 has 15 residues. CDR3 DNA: TGTGCCAGCAGCTCACAGGGAATTGGCAAAAACATTCAGTACTTC. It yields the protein CASSSQGIGKNIQYF.

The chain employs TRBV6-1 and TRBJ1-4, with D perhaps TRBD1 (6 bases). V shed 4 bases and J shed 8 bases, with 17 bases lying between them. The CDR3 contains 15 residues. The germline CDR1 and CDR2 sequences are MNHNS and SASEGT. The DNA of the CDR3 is TGTGCCAGCAGTGGCCAAAGGGGGGGAGAGGAAAAACTGTTTTTT. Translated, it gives CASSGQRGGEEKLFF.

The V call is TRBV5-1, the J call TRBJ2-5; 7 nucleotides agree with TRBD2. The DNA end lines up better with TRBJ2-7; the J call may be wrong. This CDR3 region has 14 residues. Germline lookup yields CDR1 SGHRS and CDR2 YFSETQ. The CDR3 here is CASSSPSGSYEQYF. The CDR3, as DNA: TGCGCCAGCAGCAGCCCTAGCGGCTCCTACGAGCAGTACTTC.

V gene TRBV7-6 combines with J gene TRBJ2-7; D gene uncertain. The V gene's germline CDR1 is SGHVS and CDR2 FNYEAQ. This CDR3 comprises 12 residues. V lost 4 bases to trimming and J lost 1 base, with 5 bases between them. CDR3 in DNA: TGTGCCAGCAGCTCCGCTTCCTACGAGCAGTACTTC. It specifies CASSSASYEQYF.

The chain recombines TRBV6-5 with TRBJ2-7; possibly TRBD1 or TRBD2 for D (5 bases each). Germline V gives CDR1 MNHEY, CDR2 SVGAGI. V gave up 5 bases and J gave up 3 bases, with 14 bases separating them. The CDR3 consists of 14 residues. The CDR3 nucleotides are TGTGCCAGCAGTCGGGACCTTGGGCACTACGAGCAGTACTTC. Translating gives CASSRDLGHYEQYF.

CDR3 DNA: TGTGCCAGCAGGAGGACGGGGGGAGCTGAAGCTTTCTTT. This sequence encodes CASRRTGGAEAFF. The rearrangement uses TRBV6-5 and TRBJ1-1; TRBD1 is a possible D gene (5 bases). The V end was cut by 6 bases, the J end by 6 bases, with 14 bases between. The CDR3 loop spans 13 amino acids. Germline-derived CDR1 and CDR2 are MNHEY and SVGAGI.

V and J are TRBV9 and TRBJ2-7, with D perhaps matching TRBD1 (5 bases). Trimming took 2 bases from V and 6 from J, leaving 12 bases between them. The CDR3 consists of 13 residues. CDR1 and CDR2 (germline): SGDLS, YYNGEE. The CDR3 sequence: CASSVGPFGEQYF. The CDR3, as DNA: TGTGCCAGCAGCGTGGGGCCCTTCGGCGAGCAGTACTTC.

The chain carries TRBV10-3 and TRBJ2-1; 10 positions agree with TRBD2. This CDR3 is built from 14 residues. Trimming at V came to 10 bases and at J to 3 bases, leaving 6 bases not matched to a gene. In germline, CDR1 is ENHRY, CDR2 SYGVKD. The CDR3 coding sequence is TGTGCCACCGTCGGGACTAGCGTCTACAATGAGCAGTTCTTC. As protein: CATVGTSVYNEQFF.

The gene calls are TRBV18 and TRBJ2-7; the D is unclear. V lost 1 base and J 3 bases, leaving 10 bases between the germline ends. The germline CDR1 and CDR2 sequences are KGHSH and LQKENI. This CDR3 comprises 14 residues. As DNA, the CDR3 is TGTGCCAGCTCACCACGGAGAGGAGACTACGAGCAGTACTTC. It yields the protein CASSPRRGDYEQYF.

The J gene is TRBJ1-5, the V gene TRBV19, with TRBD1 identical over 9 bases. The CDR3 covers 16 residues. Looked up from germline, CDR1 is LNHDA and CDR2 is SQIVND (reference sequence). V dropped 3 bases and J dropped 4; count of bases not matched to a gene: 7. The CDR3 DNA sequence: TGTGCCAGTAGTATGGGGACAGGGAACCGGAATCAGCCCCAGCATTTT. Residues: CASSMGTGNRNQPQHF.

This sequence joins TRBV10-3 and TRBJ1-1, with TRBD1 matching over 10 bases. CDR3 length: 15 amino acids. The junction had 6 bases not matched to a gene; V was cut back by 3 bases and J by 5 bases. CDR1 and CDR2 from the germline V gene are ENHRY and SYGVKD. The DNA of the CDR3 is TGTGCCATCAGTGACCCGGGACAGGGGAGTACTGAAGCTTTCTTT. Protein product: CAISDPGQGSTEAFF.

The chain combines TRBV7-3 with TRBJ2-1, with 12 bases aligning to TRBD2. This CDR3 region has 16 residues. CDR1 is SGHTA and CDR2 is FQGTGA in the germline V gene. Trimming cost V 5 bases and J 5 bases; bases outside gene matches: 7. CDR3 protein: CASSPTSGRTHNEQFF. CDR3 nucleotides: TGTGCCAGCAGCCCGACTAGCGGGAGAACCCACAATGAGCAGTTCTTC. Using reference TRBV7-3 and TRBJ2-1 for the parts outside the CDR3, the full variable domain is GAGVSQTPSNKVTEKGKYVELRCDPISGHTALYWYRQSLGQGPEFLIYFQGTGAADDSGLPNDRFFAVRPEGSVSTLKIQRTERGDSAVYLCASSPTSGRTHNEQFFGPGTRLTVL.

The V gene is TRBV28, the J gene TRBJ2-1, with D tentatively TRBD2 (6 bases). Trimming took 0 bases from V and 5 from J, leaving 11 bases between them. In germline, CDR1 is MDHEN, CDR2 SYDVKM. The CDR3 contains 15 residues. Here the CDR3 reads CASSLWAGRNNEQFF. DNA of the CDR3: TGTGCCAGCAGTTTATGGGCGGGAAGGAACAATGAGCAGTTCTTC.

The CDR3 DNA reads as TGTGCCAGCAGCTTAGACTGGACATTGGGGGTTCAGCCCCAGCATTTT. This translates into CASSLDWTLGVQPQHF. V gene TRBV11-2 combines with J gene TRBJ1-5; a possible D gene is TRBD1 (5 bases). The CDR3 is 16 amino acids. Germline V gene lookup returns CDR1 SGHAT and CDR2 FQNNGV. V dropped 0 bases and J dropped 6 bases, with 15 bases sitting between them.

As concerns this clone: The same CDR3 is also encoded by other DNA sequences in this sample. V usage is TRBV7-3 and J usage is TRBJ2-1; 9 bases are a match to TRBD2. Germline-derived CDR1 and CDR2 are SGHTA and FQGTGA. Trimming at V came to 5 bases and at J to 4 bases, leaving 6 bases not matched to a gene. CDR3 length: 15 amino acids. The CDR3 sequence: CASSPTSGRYNEQFF. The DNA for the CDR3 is TGTGCCAGCAGCCCAACTAGCGGGCGGTACAATGAGCAGTTCTTC.

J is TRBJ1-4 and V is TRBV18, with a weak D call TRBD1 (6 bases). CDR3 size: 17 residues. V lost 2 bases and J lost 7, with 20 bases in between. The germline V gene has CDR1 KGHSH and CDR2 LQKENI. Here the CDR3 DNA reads TGTGCCAGCTCACCAAAGCCTCCTGGGGGCGGCGGTGAAAAACTGTTTTTT. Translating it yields CASSPKPPGGGGEKLFF.

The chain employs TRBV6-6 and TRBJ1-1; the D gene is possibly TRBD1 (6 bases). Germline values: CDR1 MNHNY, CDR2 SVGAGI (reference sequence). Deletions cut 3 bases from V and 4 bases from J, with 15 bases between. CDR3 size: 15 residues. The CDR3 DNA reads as TGTGCCAGCAGTTATGGGGACGACAGGACCACTGAAGCTTTCTTT. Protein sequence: CASSYGDDRTTEAFF.

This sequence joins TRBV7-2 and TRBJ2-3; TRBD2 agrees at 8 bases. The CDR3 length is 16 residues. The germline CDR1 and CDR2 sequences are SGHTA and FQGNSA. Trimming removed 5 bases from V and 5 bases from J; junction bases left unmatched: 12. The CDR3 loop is CASSPTFSGIEDTQYF. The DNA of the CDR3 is TGTGCCAGCAGCCCGACTTTTAGCGGGATTGAAGATACGCAGTATTTT.